The 16 T cell receptor beta chains given below trace back to one sample, sequenced in a study of blood T cell repertoires in COVID-19. Method: immunoSEQ multiplex PCR; TCRdb's copy keeps in-frame clones and lacks some. The data show under 200,000 clones, about 86% seen once. The specimen sequenced was peripheral blood. These receptors originate from a woman in her 70s with acute or convalescent COVID-19.

This chain connects TRBV20-1 to TRBJ2-5; D gene unclear. This CDR3 has 11 residues. Trimming left V 3 bases short and J 5 bases short, with 7 bases between. In germline, CDR1 is DFQATT, CDR2 SNEGSKA (reference sequence). CDR3 DNA: TGCAGTGCTAGCTCGGGTGAGACCCAGTACTTC. Its translation: CSASSGETQYF.

A single count supports this clone. Written as DNA, the CDR3 is TGTGCCAGTAGTACAACCGGGACAGGGAGCAATCAGCCCCAGCATTTT. This codes for CASSTTGTGSNQPQHF. V and J are TRBV19 and TRBJ1-5; 9 nucleotides match TRBD1. CDR1 LNHDA and CDR2 SQIVND come from the germline V gene (reference sequence). The CDR3 sequence is 16 residues long. V gave up 4 bases and J gave up 1 base; unmatched junction bases: 5.

The chain uses TRBV27 and TRBJ2-7; tentative D call: TRBD1 (8 bases). Germline values: CDR1 MNHEY, CDR2 SMNVEV (reference sequence). The CDR3 runs to 15 residues. Trimming stripped 6 bases from V and 2 bases from J, with 17 bases between. CDR3 in DNA: TGTGCCAGCAGAATCGGACAGGGACTAACCTACGAGCAGTACTTC. Residues: CASRIGQGLTYEQYF.

The J gene is TRBJ2-3, the V gene TRBV5-1, with a tentative D call TRBD2 (6 bases). Germline V CDR1 and CDR2: SGHRS, YFSETQ. V lost 0 bases and J lost 4, with 6 bases in between. The CDR3 extends over 13 amino acids. CDR3: CASSLGGADTQYF. In DNA, the CDR3 is TGCGCCAGCAGCTTGGGGGGGGCAGATACGCAGTATTTT.

J is TRBJ1-2 and V is TRBV9, with 7 nucleotides matching TRBD1. CDR1 and CDR2 (germline): SGDLS, YYNGEE. The CDR3 is made up of 16 amino acids. J was trimmed by 8 bases and V by 3 bases; bases with no gene match: 16. CDR3 bases: TGTGCCAGCAGCGCCGGCGCCAGGGGGACCCGGGCGGGCTACACCTTC. Translating gives CASSAGARGTRAGYTF. Looking up the rest from reference TRBV9 and TRBJ1-2 gives the full variable domain: DSGVTQTPKHLITATGQRVTLRCSPRSGDLSVYWYQQSLDQGLQFLIQYYNGEERAKGNILERFSAQQFPDLHSELNLSSLELGDSALYFCASSAGARGTRAGYTFGSGTRLTVV.

V and J are TRBV6-5 and TRBJ1-4, with 7 bases aligning to TRBD1. The ends lost 6 bases at V and 5 bases at J; junction bases unmatched: 9. The CDR3 is 15 amino acids. Germline loops: CDR1 MNHEY, CDR2 SVGAGI. The CDR3 bases are TGTGCCAGCAGATCGGGCCGACAGGGCAATGAAAAACTGTTTTTT. Residues: CASRSGRQGNEKLFF.

The J gene is TRBJ2-7, the V gene TRBV4-3, with TRBD1 matching over 10 bases. CDR1 and CDR2 (germline): LGHNA, YSLEER. V dropped 1 base and J dropped 4; count of bases not matched to a gene: 4. The CDR3 is 15 residues long. The CDR3 is CASSQAQGQGYEQYF. Written as DNA, the CDR3 is TGCGCCAGCAGCCAAGCGCAGGGACAGGGGTACGAGCAGTACTTC.

This clone was observed once. The J gene is TRBJ2-1, the V gene TRBV4-2; 13 nucleotides match TRBD2. Trimming removed 3 bases from V and 0 bases from J; junction bases left unmatched: 5. Per germline, CDR1 LGHNA and CDR2 YNFKEQ. The CDR3 is 18 residues long. The DNA of the CDR3 is TGTGCCAGCAGCCATCTAGGGACTAGCGGGGCCTCCTACAATGAGCAGTTCTTC. It is translated as CASSHLGTSGASYNEQFF.

The rearrangement uses TRBV10-2 and TRBJ1-5; 10 bases agree with TRBD1. The CDR3 spans 14 residues. Germline CDR1 WSHSY, CDR2 SAAADI. Germline trimming cut 5 bases from V and 4 bases from J; bases unmatched to any gene: 2. CDR3 amino acids: CASSQDRGNQPQHF. CDR3 DNA: TGCGCCAGCAGTCAGGACAGGGGGAATCAGCCCCAGCATTTT.

This chain links TRBV7-2 with TRBJ1-2; TRBD1 agrees at 11 bases. Germline V gives CDR1 SGHTA, CDR2 FQGNSA. V lost 5 bases and J lost 4; bases outside the gene matches: 6. This CDR3 has 15 amino acids. The DNA of the CDR3 is TGTGCCAGCAGCCCTGGACAGGGGGCGGCCTATGGCTACACCTTC. Its translation: CASSPGQGAAYGYTF.

CDR3 protein: CASSIRTDTQYF. In DNA, the CDR3 is TGTGCCAGTAGTATCCGGACAGATACGCAGTATTTT. This chain connects TRBV19 to TRBJ2-3, with D hard to call. The CDR3 is made up of 12 amino acids. CDR1 and CDR2 (germline): LNHDA, SQIVND (reference sequence). Trimming took 3 bases from V and 3 from J, leaving 4 bases between them.

The chain has TRBV6-2 or TRBV6-3 and TRBJ2-1; a weak D match, TRBD2 (6 bases). The V end was cut by 0 bases, the J end by 0 bases, with 9 bases between. The germline V gene encodes CDR1 MNHEY and CDR2 SVGEGT. This CDR3 region has 16 residues. CDR3 in DNA: TGTGCCAGCAGTTACTCCAGGAGGGGCTCCTACAATGAGCAGTTCTTC. Translating gives CASSYSRRGSYNEQFF.

V is TRBV7-2 and J is TRBJ2-1; TRBD2 matches at 10 bases. Germline V gives CDR1 SGHTA, CDR2 FQGNSA. The CDR3 is 13 amino acids. V shed 4 bases, J shed 9 bases, and the junction held 3 bases outside the gene matches. As DNA, the CDR3 is TGTGCCAGCAGCTCGGGACTAGCGATTGAGCAGTTCTTC. Protein product: CASSSGLAIEQFF. Variable domain in full (rest from reference TRBV7-2 and TRBJ2-1): GAGVSQSPSNKVTEKGKDVELRCDPISGHTALYWYRQSLGQGLEFLIYFQGNSAPDKSGLPSDRFSAERTGGSVSTLTIQRTQQEDSAVYLCASSSGLAIEQFFGPGTRLTVL.

This sequence joins TRBV27 and TRBJ1-1; D unresolved. V was pared by 3 bases and J by 3 bases, with 14 bases between. In germline, CDR1 is MNHEY, CDR2 SMNVEV (reference sequence). This CDR3 has 15 residues. CDR3 coding DNA: TGTGCCAGCAGTTTTCGGTCAGCGGGGTACACTGAAGCTTTCTTT. It is translated as CASSFRSAGYTEAFF.

The V and J genes are TRBV7-9 and TRBJ2-1, with 13 bases identical to TRBD2. CDR3 length: 16 amino acids. The trim removed 4 bases at V and 8 bases at J, leaving 8 bases unmatched. Looked up from germline, CDR1 is SEHNR and CDR2 is FQNEAQ (reference sequence). The CDR3 region has the DNA TGTGCCAGCAGCTCTACTAGCGGGGGGGCCCGTCATGAGCAGTTCTTC. Translated: CASSSTSGGARHEQFF.

This chain connects TRBV7-9 to TRBJ1-3, with D hard to call. This CDR3 has 16 amino acids. From germline, CDR1 is SEHNR and CDR2 FQNEAQ (reference sequence). Trimming stripped 4 bases from V and 0 bases from J, with 13 bases between. The CDR3 sequence is CASSSLGESSGNTIYF. CDR3 sequence (DNA): TGTGCCAGCAGCTCCCTCGGGGAGAGCTCTGGAAACACCATATATTTT.